This paragraph reports one T cell receptor (beta chain). Trimming took 3 bases from V and 10 from J; bases not matched to a gene: 10. The CDR3 is made up of 14 amino acids. Looked up from germline, CDR1 is LNHDA and CDR2 is SQIVND (reference sequence). These data belong to a study of blood T cell repertoires in COVID-19. Looking at the study overall: Italy, Spain and the United States were the sources of the convalescent and acute COVID-19 samples. In each case, the material was cDNA or gDNA derived from T cells, B-cell-depleted T cells, or PBMCs.

In the original processing: Amplification of reference gene primers provided the estimated nucleated cell counts. Repertoires were generated with immunoSEQ multiplex PCR, while TCRdb's copy carries only in-frame clones and drops some. V, J and clone size derive from that table, while D and trimming were established from the DNA sequence. Of 200,000 to 250,000 clones listed, approximately 81% were seen once; the top ten hold around 3.5%. The sequence was collected from a woman older than 75 with acute or convalescent COVID-19. Sequencing was done on a sample of peripheral blood. J is TRBJ1-1 and V is TRBV19; the match to TRBD1 covers 8 bases. DNA of the CDR3: TGTGCCAGTAGTATGATAGACAGGGGAGCAGGAGCTTTCTTT. It yields the protein CASSMIDRGAGAFF.